A single sample is the source of the 2 T cell receptor beta chains below, sequenced in a study of cytotoxic CD8 clonotypes in ibrutinib-treated CLL. Data came from immunoSEQ multiplex PCR; TCRdb stores just in-frame clones and leaves some out. The table has roughly 70,000 clones, 75% to 85% seen once. The material was PBMCs, obtained at disease progression, from a patient treated with ibrutinib. These receptor sequences come from a human donor with chronic lymphocytic leukemia.

The rearrangement links TRBV6-1 to TRBJ2-7, with D possibly called TRBD1 or TRBD2 (5 bases each). V gave up 4 bases and J gave up 2 bases, with 21 bases separating them. Germline CDR1 and CDR2: MNHNS and SASEGT. CDR3 length: 17 amino acids. The chain's CDR3 is CASSGWGRNLRPYEQYF. The CDR3 nucleotides are TGTGCCAGCAGTGGTTGGGGACGGAACCTACGTCCCTACGAGCAGTACTTC.

This sequence joins TRBV5-6 and TRBJ2-7, with 8 bases lining up with TRBD2. CDR1 and CDR2 (germline): SGHDT, YYEEEE. This CDR3 is built from 15 residues. Trimming cost V 0 bases and J 7 bases; bases outside gene matches: 9. This chain's CDR3 is CASSLELAESGEQYF. Here the CDR3 DNA reads TGTGCCAGCAGCTTGGAACTAGCGGAATCGGGGGAGCAGTACTTC.